The 7 T cell receptor beta chains below all came from one sample that was sequenced in a study of T cell repertoires in cytomegalovirus infection. TCRdb re-called the reads with MiXCR, one entry per CDR3 protein. Altogether approximately 190,000 distinct CDR3 sequences are present, approximately 9.7% being singletons, with the ten largest covering about 5%. The sequenced sample consisted of PBMCs. These receptors were taken from a human donor in good health (CMV status not recorded). Some clones in this sample may be carry-over from other donors' samples.

At least ten counts were recorded for this clonotype. V and J are TRBV23-1 and TRBJ1-1, with TRBD1 as a possible D gene (5 bases). TRBV23-1 is filed as an ORF, its function uncertain. Trimming cost V 5 bases and J 5 bases, with 15 bases left between them. There are 14 residues in the CDR3. CDR3 sequence reads: CASSEEDKSTEAFF. As DNA, the CDR3 is TGCGCCAGCAGTGAAGAGGACAAAAGTACTGAAGCTTTCTTT.

The table lists this clonotype with many counts. The rearrangement uses TRBV12-3 or TRBV12-4 and TRBJ1-5; the D gene is possibly TRBD1 (6 bases). Deletions cut 6 bases from V and 2 bases from J, with 14 bases between. The CDR3 sequence is 15 residues long. CDR3 loop: CASSHRASGNQPQHF. The CDR3 DNA sequence: TGTGCCAGCAGCCACAGGGCTTCTGGCAATCAGCCCCAGCATTTT.

This clonotype was counted only a few times. V and J are TRBV29-1 and TRBJ1-4, with D maybe TRBD1 (6 bases). This CDR3 spans 13 amino acids. V was clipped by 7 bases and J by 8 bases, with 17 bases between them. CDR1 is SQVTM and CDR2 is ANQGSEA in the germline V gene. Written as DNA, the CDR3 is TGCAGCGCGACTTCAGGGGCAAGAGAAAAACTGTTTTTT. Its protein product is CSATSGAREKLFF.

The chain joins TRBV9 to TRBJ2-6, with 7 bases aligning to TRBD1. Trimming took 4 bases from V and 0 from J; bases not matched to a gene: 7. CDR3 length: 17 residues. Germline CDR1 SGDLS, CDR2 YYNGEE. CDR3 amino acids: CASSTVTGSSGANVLTF. The CDR3 DNA is TGTGCCAGCAGCACCGTGACAGGGAGCTCTGGGGCCAACGTCCTGACTTTC.

This clonotype has at least ten counts. V gene TRBV5-1 combines with J gene TRBJ2-1; possibly TRBD1 for D (6 bases). CDR1 is SGHRS and CDR2 is YFSETQ in the germline V gene. The CDR3 totals 14 residues. The V end was cut by 4 bases, the J end by 2 bases, with 10 bases between. CDR3 in DNA: TGCGCCAGCAGCGAAAGGACAGCCTACAATGAGCAGTTCTTC. Protein product: CASSERTAYNEQFF.

In its sample, this clonotype was seen many times. CDR3 bases: TGCAGTCCTGACAGGGCCTCCACTGAAGCTTTCTTT. It is translated as CSPDRASTEAFF. This chain uses TRBV20-1 with TRBJ1-1; the match to TRBD1 covers 7 bases. The V gene's germline CDR1 is DFQATT and CDR2 SNEGSKA (reference sequence). The V and J ends lost 8 bases and 4 bases, in that order; junction bases with no gene match: 7. The CDR3 loop spans 12 amino acids.

This chain links TRBV4-3 with TRBJ1-4; a possible D gene is TRBD1 (5 bases). The V end lost 4 bases, the J end lost 5 bases, and 17 bases lay between the germline ends. CDR1 LGHNA and CDR2 YSLEER come from the germline V gene. The CDR3 loop spans 16 amino acids. The CDR3 DNA is TGCGCCAGCAGCCGATACCCGGGGGAGTTAAATGAAAAACTGTTTTTT. As protein: CASSRYPGELNEKLFF.